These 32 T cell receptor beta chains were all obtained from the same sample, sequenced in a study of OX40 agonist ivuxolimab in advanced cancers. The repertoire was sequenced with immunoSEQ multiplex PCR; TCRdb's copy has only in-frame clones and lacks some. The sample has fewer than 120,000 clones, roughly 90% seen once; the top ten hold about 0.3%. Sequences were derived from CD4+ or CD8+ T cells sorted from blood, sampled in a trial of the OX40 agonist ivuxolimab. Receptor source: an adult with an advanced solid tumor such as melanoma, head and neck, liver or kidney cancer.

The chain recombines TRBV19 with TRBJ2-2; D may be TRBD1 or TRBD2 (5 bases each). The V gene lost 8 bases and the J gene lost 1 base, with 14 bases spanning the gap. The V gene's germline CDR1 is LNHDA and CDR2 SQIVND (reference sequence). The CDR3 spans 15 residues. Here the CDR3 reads CASSQGTVNTGELFF. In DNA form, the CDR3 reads TGTGCCAGTTCCCAAGGGACGGTGAACACCGGGGAGCTGTTTTTT. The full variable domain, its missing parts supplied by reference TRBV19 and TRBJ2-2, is DGGITQSPKYLFRKEGQNVTLSCEQNLNHDAMYWYRQDPGQGLRLIYYSQIVNDFQKGDIAEGYSVSREKKESFPLTVTSAQKNPTAFYLCASSQGTVNTGELFFGEGSRLTVL.

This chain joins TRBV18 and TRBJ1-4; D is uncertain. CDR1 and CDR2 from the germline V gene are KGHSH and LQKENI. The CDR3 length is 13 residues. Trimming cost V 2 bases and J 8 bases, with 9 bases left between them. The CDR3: CASSPELGEKLFF. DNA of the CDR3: TGTGCCAGCTCACCAGAACTCGGGGAAAAACTGTTTTTT.

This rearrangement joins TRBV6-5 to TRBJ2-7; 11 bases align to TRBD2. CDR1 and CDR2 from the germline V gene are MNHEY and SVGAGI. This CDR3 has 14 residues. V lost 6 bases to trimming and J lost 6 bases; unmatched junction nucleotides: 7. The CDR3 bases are TGTGCCAGCAGACCTAGCGGGAGGCAAAGCGAGCAGTACTTC. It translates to CASRPSGRQSEQYF.

The CDR3 reads CAWIRGAGANVLTF. For the CDR3, the DNA is TGTGCCTGGATTCGGGGGGCTGGGGCCAACGTCCTGACTTTC. The chain uses TRBV30 and TRBJ2-6, with 7 bases matching TRBD2. Germline V gene sequence: CDR1 GTSNPN, CDR2 SVGIG (reference sequence). This CDR3 spans 14 amino acids. The trim removed 4 bases at V and 2 bases at J, leaving 2 bases unmatched.

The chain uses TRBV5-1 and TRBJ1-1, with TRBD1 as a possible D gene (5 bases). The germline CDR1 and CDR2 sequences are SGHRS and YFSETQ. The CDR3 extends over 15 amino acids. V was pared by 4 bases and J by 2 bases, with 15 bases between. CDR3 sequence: CASSPVGGPNTEAFF. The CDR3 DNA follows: TGCGCCAGCAGCCCGGTCGGGGGACCCAACACTGAAGCTTTCTTT. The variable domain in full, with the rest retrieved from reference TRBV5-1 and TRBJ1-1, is KAGVTQTPRYLIKTRGQQVTLSCSPISGHRSVSWYQQTPGQGLQFLFEYFSETQRNKGNFPGRFSGRQFSNSRSEMNVSTLELGDSALYLCASSPVGGPNTEAFFGQGTRLTVV.

CDR3 region: CASSFQGTSGVNEQFF. As DNA, the CDR3 is TGTGCCAGCAGTTTCCAGGGTACTAGCGGGGTCAATGAGCAGTTCTTC. The chain combines TRBV28 with TRBJ2-1, with 10 bases fitting TRBD2. V was pared by 3 bases and J by 6 bases, with 8 bases of the junction left unmatched. Germline CDR1 and CDR2: MDHEN and SYDVKM. The CDR3 runs to 16 residues.

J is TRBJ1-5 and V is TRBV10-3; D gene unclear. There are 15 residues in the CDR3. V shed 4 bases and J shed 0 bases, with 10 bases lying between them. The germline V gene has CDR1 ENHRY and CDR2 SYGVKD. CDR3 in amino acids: CAISGAADSNQPQHF. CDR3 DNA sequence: TGTGCCATCAGTGGCGCAGCGGATAGCAATCAGCCCCAGCATTTT.

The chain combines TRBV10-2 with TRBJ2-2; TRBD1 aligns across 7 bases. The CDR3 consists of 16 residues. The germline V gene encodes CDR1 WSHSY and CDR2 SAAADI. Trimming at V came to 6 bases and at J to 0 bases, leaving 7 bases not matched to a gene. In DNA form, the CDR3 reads TGCGCCAGCAGGAAGACCGGGACAGCGAACACCGGGGAGCTGTTTTTT. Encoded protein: CASRKTGTANTGELFF.

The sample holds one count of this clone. CDR3 protein: CASSWRLAGADEQYF. The DNA for the CDR3 is TGCGCCAGCAGCTGGAGACTAGCGGGAGCCGACGAGCAGTACTTC. The chain uses TRBV5-1 and TRBJ2-7; 12 bases match TRBD2. Germline-derived CDR1 and CDR2 are SGHRS and YFSETQ. The CDR3 is made up of 15 amino acids. J gave up 5 bases and V 3 bases, and 6 bases lay outside the gene matches.

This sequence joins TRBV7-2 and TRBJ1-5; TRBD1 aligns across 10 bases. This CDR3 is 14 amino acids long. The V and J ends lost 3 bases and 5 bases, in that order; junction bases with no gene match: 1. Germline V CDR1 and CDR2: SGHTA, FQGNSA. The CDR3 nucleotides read TGTGCCAGCAGCTTGGGACAGGGGTATCAGCCCCAGCATTTT. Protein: CASSLGQGYQPQHF.

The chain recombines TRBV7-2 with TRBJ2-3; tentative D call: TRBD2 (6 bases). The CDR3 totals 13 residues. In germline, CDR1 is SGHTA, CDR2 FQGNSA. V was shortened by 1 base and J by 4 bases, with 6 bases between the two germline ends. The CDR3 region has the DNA TGTGCCAGCAGCTTAGGGGGGGCAGATACGCAGTATTTT. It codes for CASSLGGADTQYF.

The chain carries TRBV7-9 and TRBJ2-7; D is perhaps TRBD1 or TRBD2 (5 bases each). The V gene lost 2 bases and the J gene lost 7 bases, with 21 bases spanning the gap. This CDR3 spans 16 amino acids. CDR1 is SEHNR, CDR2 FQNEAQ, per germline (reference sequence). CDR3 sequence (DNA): TGTGCCAGCAGCTTATTAACCGGGACCCAGACGGGGGAGCAGTACTTC. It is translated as CASSLLTGTQTGEQYF.

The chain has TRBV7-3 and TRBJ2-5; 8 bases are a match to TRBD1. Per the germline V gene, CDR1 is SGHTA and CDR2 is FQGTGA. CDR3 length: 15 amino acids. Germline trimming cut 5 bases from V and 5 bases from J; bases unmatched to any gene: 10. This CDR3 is CASSTTGASLETQYF. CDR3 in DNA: TGTGCCAGCAGCACGACAGGGGCCAGTCTGGAGACCCAGTACTTC.

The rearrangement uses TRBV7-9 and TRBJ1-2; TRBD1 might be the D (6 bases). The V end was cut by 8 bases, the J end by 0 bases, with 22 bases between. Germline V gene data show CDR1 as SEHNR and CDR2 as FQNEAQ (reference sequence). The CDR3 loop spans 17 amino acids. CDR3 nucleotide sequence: TGTGCCAGCTCCACAGGGTGGGACAAAACGTCTAACTATGGCTACACCTTC. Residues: CASSTGWDKTSNYGYTF.

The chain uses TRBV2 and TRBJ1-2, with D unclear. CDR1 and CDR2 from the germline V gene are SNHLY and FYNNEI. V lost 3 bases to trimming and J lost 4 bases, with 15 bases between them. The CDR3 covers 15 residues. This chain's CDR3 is CASSEFGTRIYGYTF. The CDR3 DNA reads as TGTGCCAGCAGTGAGTTCGGCACCCGGATCTATGGCTACACCTTC.

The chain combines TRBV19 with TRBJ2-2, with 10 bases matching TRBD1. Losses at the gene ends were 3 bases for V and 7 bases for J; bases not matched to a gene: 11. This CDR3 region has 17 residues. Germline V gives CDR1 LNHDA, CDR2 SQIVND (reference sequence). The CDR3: CASSILWDRGGFGELFF. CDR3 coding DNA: TGTGCCAGTAGTATTCTGTGGGACAGGGGAGGGTTCGGGGAGCTGTTTTTT.

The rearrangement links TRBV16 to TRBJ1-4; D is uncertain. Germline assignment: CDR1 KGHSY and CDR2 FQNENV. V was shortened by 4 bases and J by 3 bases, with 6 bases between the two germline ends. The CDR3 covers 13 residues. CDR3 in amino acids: CASSRGPNEKLFF. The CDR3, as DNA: TGTGCCAGCAGCCGAGGACCTAATGAAAAACTGTTTTTT.

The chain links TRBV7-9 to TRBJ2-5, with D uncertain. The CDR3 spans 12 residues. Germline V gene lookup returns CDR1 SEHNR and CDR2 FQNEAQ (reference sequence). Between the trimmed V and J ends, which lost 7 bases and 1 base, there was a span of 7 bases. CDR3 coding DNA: TGTGCCAGCAAAGCACTCCAAGAGACCCAGTACTTC. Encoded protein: CASKALQETQYF.

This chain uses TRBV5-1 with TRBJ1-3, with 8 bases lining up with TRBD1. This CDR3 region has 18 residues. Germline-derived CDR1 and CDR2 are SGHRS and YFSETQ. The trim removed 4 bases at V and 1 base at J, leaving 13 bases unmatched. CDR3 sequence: CASSVGTGAKGSGNTIYF. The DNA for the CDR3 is TGCGCCAGCAGCGTTGGGACAGGCGCAAAGGGATCTGGAAACACCATATATTTT.

Here the CDR3 DNA reads TGTGCCAGCAGCCGTGGGTACACCGGGGAGCTGTTTTTT. Translation gives CASSRGYTGELFF. V gene TRBV9 combines with J gene TRBJ2-2; D is unresolved. Germline V CDR1 and CDR2: SGDLS, YYNGEE. Trimming removed 4 bases from V and 3 bases from J, with 7 bases in between. The CDR3 is 13 residues long. The full variable domain, rest sourced from reference TRBV9 and TRBJ2-2, is DSGVTQTPKHLITATGQRVTLRCSPRSGDLSVYWYQQSLDQGLQFLIQYYNGEERAKGNILERFSAQQFPDLHSELNLSSLELGDSALYFCASSRGYTGELFFGEGSRLTVL.

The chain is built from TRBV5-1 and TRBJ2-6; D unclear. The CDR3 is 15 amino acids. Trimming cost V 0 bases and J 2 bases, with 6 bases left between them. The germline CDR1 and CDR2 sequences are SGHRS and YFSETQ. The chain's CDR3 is CASSLAATGANVLTF. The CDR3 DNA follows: TGCGCCAGCAGCTTGGCGGCTACTGGGGCCAACGTCCTGACTTTC.

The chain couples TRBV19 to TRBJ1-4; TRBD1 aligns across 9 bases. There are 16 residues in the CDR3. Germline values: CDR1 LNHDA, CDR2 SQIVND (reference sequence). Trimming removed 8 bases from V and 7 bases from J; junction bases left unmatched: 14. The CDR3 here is CASSYTGGPLGEKLFF. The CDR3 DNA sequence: TGTGCCAGTTCCTATACAGGGGGCCCTCTTGGTGAAAAACTGTTTTTT.

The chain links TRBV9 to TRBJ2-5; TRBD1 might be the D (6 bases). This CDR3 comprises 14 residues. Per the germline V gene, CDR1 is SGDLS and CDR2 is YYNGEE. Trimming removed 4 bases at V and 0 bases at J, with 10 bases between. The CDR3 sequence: CASSRRGYQETQYF. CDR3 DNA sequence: TGTGCCAGCAGCCGAAGGGGGTACCAAGAGACCCAGTACTTC.

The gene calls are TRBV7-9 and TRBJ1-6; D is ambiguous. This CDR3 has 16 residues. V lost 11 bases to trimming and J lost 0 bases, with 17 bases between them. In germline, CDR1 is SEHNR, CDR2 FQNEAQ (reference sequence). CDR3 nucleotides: TGTGCCGTTGCGGGTGGCAGGAACTCCTATAATTCACCCCTCCACTTT. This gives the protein CAVAGGRNSYNSPLHF.

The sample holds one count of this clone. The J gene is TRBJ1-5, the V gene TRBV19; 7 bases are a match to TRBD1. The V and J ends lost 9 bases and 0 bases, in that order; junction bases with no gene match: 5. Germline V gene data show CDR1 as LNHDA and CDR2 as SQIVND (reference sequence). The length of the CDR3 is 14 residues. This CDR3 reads CASAQGNSNQPQHF. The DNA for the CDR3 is TGTGCCAGCGCACAGGGGAATAGCAATCAGCCCCAGCATTTT.

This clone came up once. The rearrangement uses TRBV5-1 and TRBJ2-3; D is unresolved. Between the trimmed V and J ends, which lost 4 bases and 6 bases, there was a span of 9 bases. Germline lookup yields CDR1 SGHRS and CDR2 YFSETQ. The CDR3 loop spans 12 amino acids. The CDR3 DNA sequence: TGCGCCAGCAGCCAACCGTCGGATACGCAGTATTTT. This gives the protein CASSQPSDTQYF.

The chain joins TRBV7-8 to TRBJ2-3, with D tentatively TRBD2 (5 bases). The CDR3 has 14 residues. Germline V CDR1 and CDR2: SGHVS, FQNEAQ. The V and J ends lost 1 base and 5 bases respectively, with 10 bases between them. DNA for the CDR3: TGTGCCAGCAGCTTAGGAATCGGAGGAGATACGCAGTATTTT. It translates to CASSLGIGGDTQYF.

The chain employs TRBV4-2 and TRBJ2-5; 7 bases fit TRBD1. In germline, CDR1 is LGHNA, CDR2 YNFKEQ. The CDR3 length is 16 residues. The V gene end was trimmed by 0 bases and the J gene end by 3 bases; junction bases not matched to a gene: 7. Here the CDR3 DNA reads TGTGCCAGCAGCCAAGATCTGGCAGGGGGAGAAGAGACCCAGTACTTC. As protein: CASSQDLAGGEETQYF.

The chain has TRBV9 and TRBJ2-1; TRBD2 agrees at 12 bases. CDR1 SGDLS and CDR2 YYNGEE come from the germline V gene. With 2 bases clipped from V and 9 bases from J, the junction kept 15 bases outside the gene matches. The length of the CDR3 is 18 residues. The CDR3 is CASSVGGGRLAGAVEQFF. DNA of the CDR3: TGTGCCAGCAGCGTCGGGGGTGGAAGACTAGCGGGAGCGGTTGAGCAGTTCTTC.

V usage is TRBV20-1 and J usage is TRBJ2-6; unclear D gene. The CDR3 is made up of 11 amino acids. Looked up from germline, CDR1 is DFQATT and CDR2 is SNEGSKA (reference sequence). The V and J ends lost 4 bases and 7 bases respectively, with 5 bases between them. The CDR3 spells CSAILANVLTF. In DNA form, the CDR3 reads TGCAGTGCTATCCTTGCCAACGTCCTGACTTTC.

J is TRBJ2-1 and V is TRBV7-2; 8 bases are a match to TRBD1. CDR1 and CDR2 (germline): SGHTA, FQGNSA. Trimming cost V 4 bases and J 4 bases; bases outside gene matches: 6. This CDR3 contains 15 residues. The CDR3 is CASSSSGQAYNEQFF. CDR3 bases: TGTGCCAGCAGCTCATCGGGACAGGCTTACAATGAGCAGTTCTTC.

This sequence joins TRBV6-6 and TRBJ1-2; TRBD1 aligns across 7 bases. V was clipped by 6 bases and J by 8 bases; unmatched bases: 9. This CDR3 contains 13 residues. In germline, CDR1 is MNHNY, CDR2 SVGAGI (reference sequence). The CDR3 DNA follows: TGTGCCAGCAGGACCACAGGGGTTCAAGGCTACACCTTC. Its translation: CASRTTGVQGYTF.